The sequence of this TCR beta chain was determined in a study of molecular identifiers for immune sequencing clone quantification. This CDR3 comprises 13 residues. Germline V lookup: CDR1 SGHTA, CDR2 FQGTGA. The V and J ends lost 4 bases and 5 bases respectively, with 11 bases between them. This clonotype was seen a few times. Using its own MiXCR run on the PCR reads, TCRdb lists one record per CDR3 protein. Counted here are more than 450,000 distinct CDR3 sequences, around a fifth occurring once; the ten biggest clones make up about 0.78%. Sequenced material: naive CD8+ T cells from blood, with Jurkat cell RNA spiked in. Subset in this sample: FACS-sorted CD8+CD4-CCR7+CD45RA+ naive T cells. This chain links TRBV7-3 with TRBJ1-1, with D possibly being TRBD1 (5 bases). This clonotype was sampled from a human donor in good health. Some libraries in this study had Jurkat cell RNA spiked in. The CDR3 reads CASSSQGRTEAFF. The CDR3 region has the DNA TGTGCCAGCAGCTCTCAGGGACGTACTGAAGCTTTCTTT.